The 3 T cell receptor beta chains in this list originate from one sample, sequenced in a study of cytomegalovirus exposure and HLA in healthy donors (dated by TCRdb to about 2017). Libraries were made using the immunoSEQ multiplex PCR assay. The table comes from immuneACCESS by way of TCRdb, which keeps in-frame sequences with V and J called. Part of the clones is missing from these tables; in studies checked, under half for an unresolved V gene and the rest for unknown reasons. This sample lists about 280,000 clones; 80% to 90% were detected once. Together, the top ten hold less than 1.2% of the sample. The sequenced sample consisted of PBMCs. The receptor set was obtained from a woman aged 18-30 years in good health and CMV-seronegative.

V usage is TRBV7-6 and J usage is TRBJ2-5, with 11 bases aligning to TRBD2. The CDR3 runs to 15 residues. The germline CDR1 and CDR2 sequences are SGHVS and FNYEAQ. The V segment lost 5 bases and the J segment 2 bases; nucleotides outside the gene matches: 4. CDR3 in amino acids: CASSPGLAGQETQYF. CDR3 bases: TGTGCCAGCAGCCCCGGACTAGCGGGTCAAGAGACCCAGTACTTC. Using reference TRBV7-6 and TRBJ2-5 for the parts outside the CDR3, the full variable domain is GAGVSQSPRYKVTKRGQDVALRCDPISGHVSLYWYRQALGQGPEFLTYFNYEAQQDKSGLPNDRFSAERPEGSISTLTIQRTEQRDSAMYRCASSPGLAGQETQYFGPGTRLLVL.

This clone was picked up a small number of times. The V call is TRBV19, the J call TRBJ1-5, with 9 bases identical to TRBD1. The CDR3 runs 13 residues. V trimming: 4 bases; J trimming: 8 bases; junction bases outside the gene matches: 3. Germline CDR1 is LNHDA and CDR2 is SQIVND (reference sequence). CDR3 in amino acids: CASSRDRVKPQHF. The CDR3 DNA reads as TGTGCCAGTAGTAGGGACAGGGTGAAGCCCCAGCATTTT.

V gene TRBV5-6 combines with J gene TRBJ1-5; D is perhaps TRBD1 (6 bases). The germline V gene has CDR1 SGHDT and CDR2 YYEEEE. There are 13 residues in the CDR3. V lost 0 bases and J 15 bases, leaving 16 bases between the germline ends. The CDR3 loop reads CASSLDRADPPHF. DNA of the CDR3: TGTGCCAGCAGCTTGGACAGGGCCGACCCACCGCATTTT. Based on the CDR3 plus reference TRBV5-6 and TRBJ1-5, the full variable domain is DAGVTQSPTHLIKTRGQQVTLRCSPKSGHDTVSWYQQALGQGPQFIFQYYEEEERQRGNFPDRFSGHQFPNYSSELNVNALLLGDSALYLCASSLDRADPPHFGDGTRLSIL.